This TCR beta chain was retrieved from a study of blood T cell repertoires in COVID-19. Study at large: Donors in the United States, Italy and Spain gave samples during acute or convalescent COVID-19. PBMCs, B-cell-depleted T cells, or T cells were the source of the cDNA or gDNA that made up the material.

Authors' processing steps: The authors estimated nucleated cell counts from reference gene primer amplification. The assay was immunoSEQ multiplex PCR, and TCRdb's table has in-frame clones only and misses some. V, J and clone size are taken as reported in that table, and D and trimming were inferred from the DNA itself. Found here are 93,000 or so clones, over 75% of them singletons; the top ten hold 5% to 8%. In germline, CDR1 is LNHNV, CDR2 YYDKDF (reference sequence). V dropped 5 bases and J dropped 4 bases, with 23 bases sitting between them. This CDR3 has 17 residues. Material for sequencing was peripheral blood. The chain couples TRBV15 to TRBJ2-5; a possible D gene is TRBD1 (5 bases). The receptor was isolated from a human donor in a cohort sampled during active COVID-19. Here the CDR3 DNA reads TGTGCCACCAGCGAAGAACCCCCCAGGGTTCACCCAGAGACCCAGTACTTC. As protein: CATSEEPPRVHPETQYF.